Listed below are T cell receptor beta chains from one sample, sequenced in a study of T cells in Graves' hyperthyroidism and ophthalmopathy. Using its own MiXCR run on the multiplex PCR reads, TCRdb lists one record per CDR3 protein. The sample includes about 300,000 distinct CDR3 sequences, roughly 19% of them seen just once. Input material: blood. The receptors derive from a man aged 45-65 years with Graves' ophthalmopathy. The CDR3 runs from the conserved cysteine through the conserved F or W.

J gene: TRBJ1-5
V gene: TRBV7-2
CDR3 protein: CASSSQGEGGEPQHF

J gene: TRBJ2-3
V gene: TRBV20-1
CDR3 protein: CSAPPDRGSRSAQYF

J gene: TRBJ2-1
V gene: TRBV20-1
CDR3 protein: CSASGGTGGLDNEQFF

J gene: TRBJ2-2
V gene: TRBV20-1
CDR3 protein: CSARVGGRGTGELFF

J gene: TRBJ2-7
V gene: TRBV11-1
CDR3 protein: CASRGAGSSYEQYF

J gene: TRBJ1-1
V gene: TRBV9
CDR3 protein: CASSVVLNTEAFF

J gene: TRBJ2-1
V gene: TRBV7-3
CDR3 protein: CASSPSPSGEQFF

J gene: TRBJ2-1
V gene: TRBV5-6
CDR3 protein: CASSYGAPVWEQFF

J gene: TRBJ2-2
V gene: TRBV3-1
CDR3 protein: CASSQVGNRGELFF

J gene: TRBJ1-5
V gene: TRBV15
CDR3 protein: CATSQEEGAQHF

J gene: TRBJ2-5
V gene: TRBV19
CDR3 protein: CASSMRGRPPQETQYF

J gene: TRBJ1-3
V gene: TRBV3-1
CDR3 protein: CASSLLGGYSGNTIYF

J gene: TRBJ2-7
V gene: TRBV12-3/TRBV12-4
CDR3 protein: CASSLDRGHLYEQYF

J gene: TRBJ2-6
V gene: TRBV28
CDR3 protein: CAGRRDYSSGANVLTF

J gene: TRBJ1-2
V gene: TRBV11-2
CDR3 protein: CASRPLGWTSSYGYTF

J gene: TRBJ1-2
V gene: TRBV18
CDR3 protein: CASSQSLGASNNYGYTF

J gene: TRBJ2-5
V gene: TRBV18
CDR3 protein: CASSHGSGQETQYF